One sample yielded the 30 T cell receptor beta chains listed below, sequenced in a study of cytomegalovirus exposure and HLA in healthy donors. Primers included in the PCR were 60 Vbeta and 13 Jbeta primers. The protocol was immunoSEQ multiplex PCR, while the TCRdb copy is restricted to in-frame clones and leaves out a portion. The sample carries 100,000 to 150,000 clones, around 67% recorded once. Material: PBMCs. Receptors originate from a man aged 55 to 70 in good health and CMV-seropositive.

The genes are TRBV7-9 and TRBJ1-5; a possible D gene is TRBD1 (6 bases). This CDR3 spans 14 amino acids. Germline V gives CDR1 SEHNR, CDR2 FQNEAQ (reference sequence). The ends were cut back, 5 bases at V and 0 bases at J, with 8 bases in the middle. CDR3 amino acids: CASSLRGSNQPQHF. The CDR3, as DNA: TGTGCCAGCAGCCTCAGGGGTAGCAATCAGCCCCAGCATTTT.

V is TRBV5-1 and J is TRBJ2-3, with TRBD2 matching 7 bases. Germline CDR1 reads SGHRS; CDR2 reads YFSETQ. J lost 2 bases, V lost 0 bases, and 3 bases had no gene match. This CDR3 has 15 amino acids. CDR3 in DNA: TGCGCCAGCAGCTTGGCCAGCGGGGACACAGATACGCAGTATTTT. Translating gives CASSLASGDTDTQYF.

V and J are TRBV2 and TRBJ2-5; 8 positions agree with TRBD2. The CDR3 has 15 amino acids. V was pared by 6 bases and J by 2 bases, with 8 bases of the junction left unmatched. Germline loops: CDR1 SNHLY, CDR2 FYNNEI. CDR3 amino acids: CASRLIGGAQETQYF. CDR3 DNA sequence: TGTGCCAGCAGATTGATCGGGGGGGCACAAGAGACCCAGTACTTC. Complete variable domain (other parts from reference TRBV2 and TRBJ2-5): EPEVTQTPSHQVTQMGQEVILRCVPISNHLYFYWYRQILGQKVEFLVSFYNNEISEKSEIFDDQFSVERPDGSNFTLKIRSTKLEDSAMYFCASRLIGGAQETQYFGPGTRLLVL.

V gene TRBV19 combines with J gene TRBJ2-3; the match to TRBD2 covers 11 bases. Germline V gene data show CDR1 as LNHDA and CDR2 as SQIVND (reference sequence). The CDR3 is made up of 11 amino acids. The CDR3 protein is CASGGADTQYF. The CDR3 DNA is TGTGCTAGCGGGGGGGCAGATACGCAGTATTTT.

The V and J genes are TRBV11-3 and TRBJ2-1; 12 bases fit TRBD2. The germline gives CDR1 SGHNT, CDR2 YENEEA. The CDR3 sequence is 15 residues long. V lost 4 bases, J lost 6 bases, and 4 bases stayed unmatched. In nucleotides, the CDR3 is TGTGCCAGCAGCTCCGGACTAGCGGGGCCCAATGAGCAGTTCTTC. Translation: CASSSGLAGPNEQFF.

The chain links TRBV7-3 to TRBJ1-1, with D tentatively TRBD1 (6 bases). CDR1 SGHTA and CDR2 FQGTGA come from the germline V gene. Deletions cut 9 bases from V and 4 bases from J, with 15 bases between. This CDR3 contains 13 residues. The CDR3 loop is CASGQGSSTEAFF. Here the CDR3 DNA reads TGTGCCAGTGGTCAGGGGTCGAGCACTGAAGCTTTCTTT.

The chain has TRBV28 and TRBJ2-7; 7 bases match TRBD1. The CDR3 is 13 residues long. V lost 8 bases, J lost 2 bases, and 6 bases stayed unmatched. Germline CDR1 MDHEN, CDR2 SYDVKM. DNA of the CDR3: TGTGCCAGCGCAGGGACAGACCCCTACGAGCAGTACTTC. It codes for CASAGTDPYEQYF.

The rearrangement uses TRBV2 and TRBJ1-1; D is ambiguous. Germline lookup yields CDR1 SNHLY and CDR2 FYNNEI. This CDR3 comprises 10 residues. Trimming pared 4 bases from V and 10 bases from J, leaving 7 bases between. CDR3 amino acids: CASSGRRAFF. In nucleotides, the CDR3 is TGTGCCAGCAGTGGCAGAAGAGCTTTCTTT. Combining the CDR3 with reference TRBV2 and TRBJ1-1 gives the whole variable domain EPEVTQTPSHQVTQMGQEVILRCVPISNHLYFYWYRQILGQKVEFLVSFYNNEISEKSEIFDDQFSVERPDGSNFTLKIRSTKLEDSAMYFCASSGRRAFFGQGTRLTVV.

This chain connects TRBV9 to TRBJ2-3; 8 bases align to TRBD1. V shed 2 bases and J 6 bases; nucleotides not matched to a gene: 5. Germline CDR1 and CDR2: SGDLS and YYNGEE. This CDR3 is built from 14 residues. The CDR3 DNA follows: TGTGCCAGCAGCGTCTATCAGGGGGCGGATACGCAGTATTTT. This sequence encodes CASSVYQGADTQYF.

The chain carries TRBV10-3 and TRBJ1-4; 9 bases map to TRBD1. This CDR3 is built from 16 residues. Germline CDR1 ENHRY, CDR2 SYGVKD. Trimming cost V 4 bases and J 4 bases; bases outside gene matches: 7. The CDR3 region has the DNA TGTGCCATCAGTGCTGGGACAGGGTTTGGTAATGAAAAACTGTTTTTT. Its protein is CAISAGTGFGNEKLFF.

This chain uses TRBV6-7 with TRBJ2-7; 8 bases line up with TRBD1. TRBV6-7 is designated an ORF whose function remains uncertain. Losses at the gene ends were 7 bases for V and 2 bases for J; bases not matched to a gene: 7. The CDR3 runs 14 residues. As DNA, the CDR3 is TGTGCCAGCAAGTGGGGACAGGCCACCTACGAGCAGTACTTC. It codes for CASKWGQATYEQYF.

The CDR3, as DNA: TGCGCCAGCAGCGCCGACAGGGATCGGACTGAAGCTTTCTTT. Translation gives CASSADRDRTEAFF. This chain uses TRBV5-1 with TRBJ1-1, with 7 bases fitting TRBD1. The CDR3 is made up of 14 amino acids. V shed 4 bases, J shed 5 bases, and the junction held 8 bases outside the gene matches. The germline V gene has CDR1 SGHRS and CDR2 YFSETQ.

The genes are TRBV29-1 and TRBJ1-4; tentatively, D is TRBD1 (6 bases). The V end lost 7 bases, the J end lost 1 base, and 13 bases lay between the germline ends. Looked up from germline, CDR1 is SQVTM and CDR2 is ANQGSEA. The CDR3 covers 14 residues. The CDR3 region is CSATGSLTNEKLFF. The CDR3 nucleotides are TGCAGCGCCACAGGGAGTTTAACTAATGAAAAACTGTTTTTT.

The chain recombines TRBV13 with TRBJ2-1; maybe TRBD1 (6 bases). CDR3 length equals 13 residues. Trimming took off 4 bases at V and 3 bases at J, with 7 bases between the two ends. Looked up from germline, CDR1 is PRHDT and CDR2 is FYEKMQ (reference sequence). This CDR3 reads CASSSDSYNEQFF. The CDR3 DNA is TGTGCCAGCAGCTCGGACAGCTACAATGAGCAGTTCTTC.

The chain is built from TRBV10-1 and TRBJ1-4; D remains unclear. This CDR3 comprises 14 residues. Trimming shortened V by 0 bases and J by 8 bases, and 10 bases separated the two germline ends. Germline V gene lookup returns CDR1 WNHNN and CDR2 SYGVQD (reference sequence). In nucleotides, the CDR3 is TGCGCCAGCAGTGAGTCGACACGGCACGAAAAACTGTTTTTT. Amino acid sequence: CASSESTRHEKLFF.

This clone was recorded a few times. This rearrangement joins TRBV2 to TRBJ2-2, with 9 bases aligning to TRBD1. Germline V lookup: CDR1 SNHLY, CDR2 FYNNEI. This CDR3 is 17 amino acids long. V gave up 4 bases and J gave up 7 bases; unmatched junction bases: 13. CDR3 loop: CASSGDRELDRNGELFF. The CDR3 DNA reads as TGTGCCAGCAGTGGGGACAGGGAATTGGATCGTAACGGGGAGCTGTTTTTT.

This clone was observed a few times. V is TRBV15 and J is TRBJ2-1, with D uncertain. CDR1 and CDR2 (germline): LNHNV, YYDKDF (reference sequence). Trimming took off 4 bases at V and 7 bases at J, with 11 bases between the two ends. This CDR3 is 13 amino acids long. The CDR3 DNA follows: TGTGCCACCAGCATTGATGGGCTAAATGAGCAGTTCTTC. Translating it yields CATSIDGLNEQFF.

V and J are TRBV18 and TRBJ1-1; maybe TRBD1 (5 bases). Deletions cut 3 bases from V and 6 bases from J, with 11 bases between. Germline CDR1 reads KGHSH; CDR2 reads LQKENI. This CDR3 is 13 amino acids long. The CDR3 spells CASSPTPQAEAFF. The CDR3 DNA follows: TGTGCCAGCTCACCCACCCCACAGGCTGAAGCTTTCTTT.

The gene calls are TRBV5-5 and TRBJ1-2; TRBD1 aligns across 7 bases. The ends lost 0 bases at V and 4 bases at J; junction bases unmatched: 3. The CDR3 covers 14 residues. Germline V gives CDR1 SGHKS, CDR2 YYEKEE (reference sequence). The CDR3 DNA is TGTGCCAGCAGCTTGGATCAGGGGGGCTATGGCTACACCTTC. This sequence encodes CASSLDQGGYGYTF.

The genes are TRBV5-1 and TRBJ1-5; the D is unclear. The V end was cut by 0 bases, the J end by 0 bases, with 10 bases between. CDR1 and CDR2 (germline): SGHRS, YFSETQ. The CDR3 extends over 16 amino acids. In DNA form, the CDR3 reads TGCGCCAGCAGCTTGGACGAACAGTATAGCAATCAGCCCCAGCATTTT. This encodes CASSLDEQYSNQPQHF.

This clone was seen more than once but under ten times. CDR3 DNA: TGCAGCGTTGTAGAACAGGTCAACACTGAAGCTTTCTTT. Amino acids: CSVVEQVNTEAFF. The chain has TRBV29-1 and TRBJ1-1; D possibly corresponds to TRBD1 (5 bases). Between the trimmed V and J ends, which lost 4 bases and 2 bases, there was a span of 11 bases. Germline assignment: CDR1 SQVTM and CDR2 ANQGSEA. This CDR3 is 13 amino acids long.

The V gene is TRBV9, the J gene TRBJ2-1; no clear D. Germline CDR1 SGDLS, CDR2 YYNGEE. The CDR3 runs 15 residues. The V and J ends lost 0 bases and 0 bases respectively, with 7 bases between them. CDR3 protein: CASSVAKSSYNEQFF. DNA for the CDR3: TGTGCCAGCAGCGTAGCCAAGAGCTCCTACAATGAGCAGTTCTTC.

This clone was seen a few times. The chain employs TRBV29-1 and TRBJ2-3; D is possibly TRBD2 (6 bases). CDR1 is SQVTM, CDR2 ANQGSEA, per germline. V lost 1 base, J lost 0 bases, and 20 bases lay in between. The CDR3 spans 18 residues. The CDR3 reads CSVEGLEARRGSTDTQYF. The CDR3 region has the DNA TGCAGCGTTGAAGGTCTAGAGGCTAGGAGGGGTAGCACAGATACGCAGTATTTT.

This chain joins TRBV6-1 and TRBJ1-5; 7 bases agree with TRBD1. The CDR3 is made up of 14 amino acids. With 2 bases clipped from V and 3 bases from J, the junction kept 1 base outside the gene matches. CDR1 is MNHNS, CDR2 SASEGT, per germline. The CDR3 region has the DNA TGTGCCAGCAGTGAACAGGGGGACAATCAGCCCCAGCATTTT. It specifies CASSEQGDNQPQHF.

The genes are TRBV7-6 and TRBJ1-1, with 8 bases that match TRBD1. Per the germline V gene, CDR1 is SGHVS and CDR2 is FNYEAQ. The CDR3 consists of 18 residues. The V and J ends lost 5 bases and 5 bases, in that order; junction bases with no gene match: 19. DNA of the CDR3: TGTGCCAGCAGCCGAAGCGCAGGGGGCGCGTTTTCCGGGACTGAAGCTTTCTTT. Amino acid sequence: CASSRSAGGAFSGTEAFF.

V is TRBV28 and J is TRBJ1-1; 8 nucleotides line up with TRBD1. The V segment lost 7 bases and the J segment 7 bases; nucleotides outside the gene matches: 14. Germline-derived CDR1 and CDR2 are MDHEN and SYDVKM. The CDR3 has 15 amino acids. The CDR3 here is CASIRSQGAKDEAFF. Here the CDR3 DNA reads TGTGCCAGCATCCGATCGCAGGGGGCTAAGGATGAAGCTTTCTTT.

The chain combines TRBV5-1 with TRBJ1-3, with D uncertain. Germline CDR1 reads SGHRS; CDR2 reads YFSETQ. Trimming cost V 0 bases and J 14 bases, with 21 bases left between them. The CDR3 sequence is 15 residues long. The CDR3 DNA is TGCGCCAGCAGCTTGGGACACCTGGAAAACCCCCCACTATATTTT. Protein product: CASSLGHLENPPLYF.

The chain links TRBV27 to TRBJ2-2; 9 nucleotides align to TRBD2. Germline V gene lookup returns CDR1 MNHEY and CDR2 SMNVEV (reference sequence). With V trimmed by 1 base and J by 4 bases, 4 bases remained unmatched. This CDR3 spans 16 amino acids. The CDR3 region is CASSLLAGAITGELFF. CDR3 nucleotides: TGTGCCAGCAGTTTATTAGCGGGGGCCATCACCGGGGAGCTGTTTTTT.

CDR3: CASRGGTRGWEFF. CDR3 bases: TGCGCCAGCAGGGGGGGGACTCGTGGGTGGGAGTTCTTC. The chain combines TRBV5-1 with TRBJ2-1; 7 positions match TRBD2. CDR3 length equals 13 residues. Trimming removed 5 bases from V and 14 bases from J; junction bases left unmatched: 13. The germline V gene has CDR1 SGHRS and CDR2 YFSETQ.

This clone has only one observation. At the DNA level, this CDR3 is encoded by other sequences in the same sample as well. The V gene is TRBV20-1, the J gene TRBJ1-1; D uncertain. The CDR3 extends over 11 amino acids. Trimming shortened V by 3 bases and J by 3 bases, and 5 bases separated the two germline ends. Per the germline V gene, CDR1 is DFQATT and CDR2 is SNEGSKA (reference sequence). The CDR3 nucleotides are TGCAGTGCTAGCTCGGACACTGAAGCTTTCTTT. It specifies CSASSDTEAFF.